One and the same sample provided the 5 T cell receptor beta chains below, sequenced in a study of siplizumab effects on memory and regulatory T cells. Over a period of approximately 6 days at 37 degrees C, the mixed lymphocyte reaction cells were cocultured. The protocol was immunoSEQ multiplex PCR, while the TCRdb copy is restricted to in-frame clones and leaves out a portion. The sample includes more than 12,000 clones, 40% to 55% seen only once; the top ten take approximately 8%. Their recognized antigens are unknown. The specimen sequenced was CFSE-low (dividing) CD4+ T cells sorted from an allogeneic mixed lymphocyte reaction. These receptors were taken from a human donor in good health; the cells came from an allogeneic mixed lymphocyte reaction. Some clones in this sample may be carry-over from other donors' samples.

The sample holds a few counts of this clone. The genes are TRBV2 and TRBJ1-5; the D gene is possibly TRBD1 (5 bases). The V end was cut by 1 base, the J end by 0 bases, with 10 bases between. Germline CDR1 SNHLY, CDR2 FYNNEI. The CDR3 sequence is 16 residues long. CDR3 amino acids: CASSEGFGTSNQPQHF. CDR3 coding DNA: TGTGCCAGCAGTGAAGGTTTCGGGACTAGCAATCAGCCCCAGCATTTT.

In this sample, this clone is medium-sized. The rearrangement uses TRBV11-3 and TRBJ1-1; D is uncertain. V was pared by 6 bases and J by 0 bases, with 5 bases between. The CDR3 runs to 12 residues. The germline V gene encodes CDR1 SGHNT and CDR2 YENEEA. The CDR3 sequence: CASRGVNTEAFF. The CDR3 DNA follows: TGTGCCAGCAGAGGAGTGAACACTGAAGCTTTCTTT. The whole variable domain, filled in from reference TRBV11-3 and TRBJ1-1, reads EAGVVQSPRYKIIEKKQPVAFWCNPISGHNTLYWYLQNLGQGPELLIRYENEEAVDDSQLPKDRFSAERLKGVDSTLKIQPAELGDSAVYLCASRGVNTEAFFGQGTRLTVV.

This clone was observed a few times. The chain couples TRBV2 to TRBJ2-5; a weak D match, TRBD2 (6 bases). V was trimmed by 8 bases and J by 2 bases, leaving 18 bases between them. The CDR3 consists of 15 residues. CDR1 and CDR2 from the germline V gene are SNHLY and FYNNEI. CDR3 DNA sequence: TGTGCCAGCGGCGTTGAAGTAGCGGTTCAAGAGACCCAGTACTTC. Translation gives CASGVEVAVQETQYF.

The chain uses TRBV9 and TRBJ1-1; 7 nucleotides match TRBD1. Germline V gene data show CDR1 as SGDLS and CDR2 as YYNGEE. The CDR3 consists of 17 residues. V dropped 7 bases and J dropped 0; count of bases not matched to a gene: 15. The CDR3 loop is CASAPSRGQQLNTEAFF. CDR3 coding DNA: TGTGCCAGCGCGCCGTCTCGGGGACAGCAGTTGAACACTGAAGCTTTCTTT.

This clone was seen only a few times. The V call is TRBV21-1, the J call TRBJ2-3; the tabulated D call, TRBD2, remains unverified against the DNA. TRBV21-1 is classified as a pseudogene. The CDR3 covers 16 residues. The CDR3 DNA is TGTGCCAGCAGAACGACTAGCGGGAGGGGAACAGATACGCAGTATTTT. As protein: CASRTTSGRGTDTQYF.